This T cell receptor (beta chain) comes out of a study of shared clonotypes between healthy human individuals. General study points: It was the few donors that limited the genetic and exposure-history diversity represented.

Assay used: immunoSEQ multiplex PCR; TCRdb lists only in-frame clones, some missing. The sample holds approximately 500,000 clones, 60% to 80% seen once. The CDR3 covers 18 residues. Comments on this clone: Its target is not known.

This sequence joins TRBV21-1 and TRBJ2-5; TRBD2 is the table's D call and was not checked against the DNA. TRBV21-1 is a pseudogene. The receptor was isolated from a woman in her forties in good health. Some clones in this sample may be carry-over from other donors' samples. Source material: PBMCs. CDR3 amino acids: CASSKDPRLSMPEETQYF. In DNA form, the CDR3 reads TGTGCCAGCAGCAAAGATCCCAGACTTAGTATGCCCGAAGAGACCCAGTACTTC.